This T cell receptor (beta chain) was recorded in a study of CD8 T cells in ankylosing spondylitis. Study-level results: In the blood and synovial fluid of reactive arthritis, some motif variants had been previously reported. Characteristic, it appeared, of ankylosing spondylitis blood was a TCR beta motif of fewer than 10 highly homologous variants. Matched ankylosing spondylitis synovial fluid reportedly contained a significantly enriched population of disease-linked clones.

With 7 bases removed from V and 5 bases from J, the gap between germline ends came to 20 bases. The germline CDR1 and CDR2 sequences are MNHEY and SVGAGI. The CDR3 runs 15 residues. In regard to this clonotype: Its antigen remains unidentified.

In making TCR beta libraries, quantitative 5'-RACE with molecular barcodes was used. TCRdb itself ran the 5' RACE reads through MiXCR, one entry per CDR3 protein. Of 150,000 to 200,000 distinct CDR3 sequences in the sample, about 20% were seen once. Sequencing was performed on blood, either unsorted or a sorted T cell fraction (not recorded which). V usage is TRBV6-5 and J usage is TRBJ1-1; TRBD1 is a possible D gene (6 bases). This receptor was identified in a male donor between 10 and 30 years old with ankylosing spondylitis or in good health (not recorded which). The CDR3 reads CASTSGGGARTEAFF. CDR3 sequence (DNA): TGTGCCAGCACTTCGGGCGGGGGGGCGAGGACTGAAGCTTTCTTT.